A single T cell receptor beta chain is shown here with its context. TCRdb called the 5' RACE reads again in MiXCR, with one record for every CDR3 protein. Of 95,000 to 130,000 distinct CDR3 sequences in the sample, roughly an eighth are singletons; the top ten hold roughly 17%. As to time point: blood at routine non-recurrence follow-up after resection. Without sorting, whole RNA was sequenced from tumor, nontumor lung or frozen PBMC. These data are taken from a study of spatial heterogeneity in lung cancer. Study-level background: Samples were donated by 72 untreated early-stage non-small cell lung cancer patients. Where present, follow-up PBMC were sequenced a median of about 2 years after resection. Raw-read counts averaged over ten per unique TCR and UMI combination.

The CDR3 is 16 amino acids. The V gene end was trimmed by 2 bases and the J gene end by 7 bases; junction bases not matched to a gene: 2. CDR1 MNHEY and CDR2 SVGAGI come from the germline V gene. The source was PBMCs, collected at follow-up. This receptor was taken from a male donor with early-stage non-small cell lung cancer. The chain has TRBV6-5 and TRBJ2-1, with 16 bases that match TRBD2. CDR3 DNA sequence: TGTGCCAGCAGTTACCCGGGACTAGCGGGGGGGAATGAGCAGTTCTTC. Translation: CASSYPGLAGGNEQFF.